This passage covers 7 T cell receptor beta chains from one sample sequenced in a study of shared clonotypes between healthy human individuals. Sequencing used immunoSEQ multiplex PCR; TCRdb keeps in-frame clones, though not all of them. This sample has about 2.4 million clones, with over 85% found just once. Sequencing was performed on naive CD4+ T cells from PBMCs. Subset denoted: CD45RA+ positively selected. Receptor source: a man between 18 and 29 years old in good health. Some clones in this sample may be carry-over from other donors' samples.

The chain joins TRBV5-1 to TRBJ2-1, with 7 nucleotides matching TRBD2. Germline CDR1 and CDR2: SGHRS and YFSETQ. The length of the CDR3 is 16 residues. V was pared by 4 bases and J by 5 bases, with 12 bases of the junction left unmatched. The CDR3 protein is CASSPLGLPSHNEQFF. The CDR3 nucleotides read TGCGCCAGCAGCCCCCTGGGACTACCATCCCACAATGAGCAGTTCTTC.

The CDR3 sequence is CASGTGGDNQPQHF. The CDR3 DNA reads as TGTGCCAGCGGGACGGGGGGAGACAATCAGCCCCAGCATTTT. The genes are TRBV6-6 and TRBJ1-5; D may be TRBD1 (5 bases). Trimming left V 8 bases short and J 3 bases short, with 14 bases between. The germline CDR1 and CDR2 sequences are MNHNY and SVGAGI (reference sequence). The CDR3 covers 14 residues.

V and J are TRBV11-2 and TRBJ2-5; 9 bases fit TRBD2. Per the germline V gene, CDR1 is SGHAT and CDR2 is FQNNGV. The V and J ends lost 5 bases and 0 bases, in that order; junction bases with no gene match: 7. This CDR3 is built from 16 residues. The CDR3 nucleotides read TGTGCCAGCAGCCCTTGGACTAGCGCCTACCAAGAGACCCAGTACTTC. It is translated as CASSPWTSAYQETQYF.

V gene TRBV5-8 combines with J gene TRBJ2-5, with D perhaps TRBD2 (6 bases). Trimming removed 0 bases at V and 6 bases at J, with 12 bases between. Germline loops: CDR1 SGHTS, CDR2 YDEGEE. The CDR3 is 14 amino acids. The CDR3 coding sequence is TGTGCCAGCAGCTTGGTTCCTAGCGTGAAGACCCAGTACTTC. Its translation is CASSLVPSVKTQYF. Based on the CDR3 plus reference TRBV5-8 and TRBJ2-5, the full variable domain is EAGVTQSPTHLIKTRGQQATLRCSPISGHTSVYWYQQALGLGLQFLLWYDEGEERNRGNFPPRFSGRQFPNYSSELNVNALELEDSALYLCASSLVPSVKTQYFGPGTRLLVL.

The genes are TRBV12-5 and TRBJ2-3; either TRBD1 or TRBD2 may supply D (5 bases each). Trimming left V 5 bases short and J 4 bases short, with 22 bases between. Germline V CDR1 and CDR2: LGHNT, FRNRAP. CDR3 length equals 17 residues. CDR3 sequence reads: CASGPVTGSSRADTQYF. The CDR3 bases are TGTGCTAGTGGTCCAGTTACGGGATCAAGCAGGGCAGATACGCAGTATTTT.

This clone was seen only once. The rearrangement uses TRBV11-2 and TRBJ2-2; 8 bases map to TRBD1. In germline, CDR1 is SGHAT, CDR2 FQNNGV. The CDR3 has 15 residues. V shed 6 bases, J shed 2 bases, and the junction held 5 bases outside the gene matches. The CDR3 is CASSTGGLNTGELFF. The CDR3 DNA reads TGTGCCAGCAGTACAGGGGGACTTAACACCGGGGAGCTGTTTTTT.

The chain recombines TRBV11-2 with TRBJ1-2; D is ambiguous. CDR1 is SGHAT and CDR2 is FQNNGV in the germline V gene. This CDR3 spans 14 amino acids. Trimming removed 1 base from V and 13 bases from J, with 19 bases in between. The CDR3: CASSLARGTMAGTF. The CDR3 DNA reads TGTGCCAGCAGCTTAGCCCGTGGAACTATGGCGGGCACCTTC.